These 18 T cell receptor beta chains share one sample of origin, sequenced in a study of cytomegalovirus exposure and HLA in healthy donors. TCRdb's table, derived via immunoSEQ multiplex PCR, lists solely in-frame clones and lacks some. Seen here are 280,000 or so clones, roughly 88% observed once, and the top ten hold 0.92%. Sequenced input: PBMCs. All receptors derive from a young woman in good health and CMV-seronegative.

About this clone: Germline and junction disagree at one end, which may indicate a read error. This chain connects TRBV13 to TRBJ2-5, with D tentatively TRBD1 (6 bases). CDR1 and CDR2 (germline): PRHDT, FYEKMQ (reference sequence). CDR3 length: 15 residues. CDR3 in DNA: TGTGCCAGCAGCATAGGCTACAGGGACGGGGTGACCCAGTACTTC. It translates to CASSIGYRDGVTQYF.

The chain has TRBV7-8 and TRBJ1-1; D perhaps matches TRBD1 (6 bases). With 5 bases removed from V and 0 bases from J, the gap between germline ends came to 16 bases. This CDR3 spans 16 amino acids. Germline CDR1 and CDR2: SGHVS and FQNEAQ. The CDR3 nucleotides read TGTGCCAGCAGCCCAAAGACAGGCCCCATGAACACTGAAGCTTTCTTT. Protein sequence: CASSPKTGPMNTEAFF.

The V gene is TRBV2, the J gene TRBJ1-2; D is undetermined. V shed 4 bases and J shed 0 bases, with 18 bases lying between them. CDR3 length: 17 residues. Germline-derived CDR1 and CDR2 are SNHLY and FYNNEI. The CDR3 sequence is CASSGIERRASNYGYTF. The CDR3 DNA sequence: TGTGCCAGCAGTGGGATTGAACGGCGGGCCTCTAACTATGGCTACACCTTC.

The chain couples TRBV6-5 to TRBJ2-5; TRBD2 matches 7 bases. The V and J ends lost 6 bases and 3 bases, in that order; junction bases with no gene match: 7. This CDR3 region has 14 residues. Germline V CDR1 and CDR2: MNHEY, SVGAGI. The DNA of the CDR3 is TGTGCCAGCAGCTTCGTGGGAGGGAAAGAGACCCAGTACTTC. Encoded protein: CASSFVGGKETQYF.

The V call is TRBV28, the J call TRBJ2-1; 9 nucleotides agree with TRBD1. Germline lookup yields CDR1 MDHEN and CDR2 SYDVKM. The CDR3 contains 15 residues. Trimming cost V 9 bases and J 6 bases; bases outside gene matches: 12. The CDR3 region is CASSSGDRVVNEQFF. CDR3 bases: TGTGCCAGTTCGTCGGGGGACAGGGTTGTCAATGAGCAGTTCTTC.

Here the CDR3 reads CASCPGEKETTGELFF. CDR3 in DNA: TGTGCCAGTTGCCCAGGGGAAAAGGAAACCACCGGGGAGCTGTTTTTT. The V call is TRBV28, the J call TRBJ2-2; possibly TRBD1 for D (6 bases). V was trimmed by 9 bases and J by 4 bases, leaving 21 bases between them. The germline gives CDR1 MDHEN, CDR2 SYDVKM. The CDR3 contains 16 residues.

This chain connects TRBV28 to TRBJ2-5; 7 bases agree with TRBD2. CDR3 length: 15 residues. V dropped 8 bases and J dropped 9; count of bases not matched to a gene: 18. The V gene's germline CDR1 is MDHEN and CDR2 SYDVKM. CDR3 sequence reads: CASSHEGRAGLAQYF. In nucleotides, the CDR3 is TGTGCCAGCTCACATGAGGGGAGGGCCGGATTAGCCCAGTACTTC.

The chain has TRBV5-1 and TRBJ2-5; D remains unclear. This CDR3 region has 12 residues. Germline CDR1 reads SGHRS; CDR2 reads YFSETQ. With 1 base removed from V and 4 bases from J, the gap between germline ends came to 5 bases. The CDR3, as DNA: TGCGCCAGCAGCTTGCTTTCAGAGACCCAGTACTTC. Translation gives CASSLLSETQYF. The full variable domain, rest sourced from reference TRBV5-1 and TRBJ2-5, is KAGVTQTPRYLIKTRGQQVTLSCSPISGHRSVSWYQQTPGQGLQFLFEYFSETQRNKGNFPGRFSGRQFSNSRSEMNVSTLELGDSALYLCASSLLSETQYFGPGTRLLVL.

This chain joins TRBV5-6 and TRBJ1-2; 9 bases line up with TRBD1. This CDR3 is 14 amino acids long. In germline, CDR1 is SGHDT, CDR2 YYEEEE. V lost 2 bases, J lost 4 bases, and 3 bases stayed unmatched. The CDR3 here is CASSLTGGPYGYTF. In nucleotides, the CDR3 is TGTGCCAGCAGCTTAACAGGGGGCCCCTATGGCTACACCTTC.

The chain has TRBV27 and TRBJ2-7; 9 nucleotides agree with TRBD2. The CDR3 has 13 residues. The germline V gene has CDR1 MNHEY and CDR2 SMNVEV (reference sequence). Trimming took 5 bases from V and 5 from J; bases not matched to a gene: 4. The CDR3 DNA reads as TGTGCCAGCAGTCCAGGGACTAGCCACGAGCAGTACTTC. This codes for CASSPGTSHEQYF.

The chain links TRBV5-1 to TRBJ1-2; D perhaps matches TRBD1 (6 bases). V lost 3 bases to trimming and J lost 1 base, with 13 bases between them. Germline V CDR1 and CDR2: SGHRS, YFSETQ. This CDR3 region has 15 residues. CDR3 bases: TGCGCCAGCAGCTCCGGAGGACAGCTTAACTATGGCTACACCTTC. Its translation: CASSSGGQLNYGYTF.

The chain combines TRBV27 with TRBJ2-7, with TRBD2 matching 16 bases. J lost 5 bases, V lost 0 bases, and 10 bases had no gene match. This CDR3 contains 19 residues. Germline CDR1 MNHEY, CDR2 SMNVEV (reference sequence). Written as DNA, the CDR3 is TGTGCCAGCAGTTTATCCGGGGGACTAGCGGGAGGGCCTAGCCACGAGCAGTACTTC. Translating it yields CASSLSGGLAGGPSHEQYF.

This clone was found once. The chain combines TRBV6-5 with TRBJ2-1; the D is unclear. CDR1 is MNHEY and CDR2 is SVGAGI in the germline V gene. The CDR3 has 15 amino acids. Trimming cost V 5 bases and J 0 bases, with 11 bases left between them. CDR3 residues: CASSLSPGSYNEQFF. The CDR3 DNA follows: TGTGCCAGCAGTCTAAGTCCCGGCTCCTACAATGAGCAGTTCTTC.

The chain joins TRBV7-3 to TRBJ2-3; weak D call: TRBD2 (7 bases). This CDR3 has 15 residues. The germline gives CDR1 SGHTA, CDR2 FQGTGA. Trimming cost V 3 bases and J 0 bases, with 10 bases left between them. For the CDR3, the DNA is TGTGCCAGCAGCTTTCGCGGGGGCAGCACAGATACGCAGTATTTT. This encodes CASSFRGGSTDTQYF.

The genes are TRBV5-1 and TRBJ2-6, with 7 bases identical to TRBD1. V dropped 4 bases and J dropped 0; count of bases not matched to a gene: 7. The V gene's germline CDR1 is SGHRS and CDR2 YFSETQ. The CDR3 runs 17 residues. CDR3 in DNA: TGCGCCAGCAGCAAAGGGACAGCTAGCTCTGGGGCCAACGTCCTGACTTTC. As protein: CASSKGTASSGANVLTF.

This chain uses TRBV20-1 with TRBJ2-7; D is uncertain. The CDR3 covers 11 residues. Germline V gene data show CDR1 as DFQATT and CDR2 as SNEGSKA (reference sequence). Trimming removed 2 bases at V and 6 bases at J, with 8 bases between. CDR3 nucleotides: TGCAGTGCTAGACAGGATCTCGAGCAGTACTTC. As protein: CSARQDLEQYF.

The genes are TRBV10-2 and TRBJ1-5, with TRBD1 matching over 8 bases. CDR1 is WSHSY, CDR2 SAAADI, per germline. V lost 4 bases and J lost 5; bases outside the gene matches: 7. The CDR3 sequence is 15 residues long. The CDR3 bases are TGCGCCAGCAGTGTTACAGGGGGGGCTCATCAGCCCCAGCATTTT. Protein product: CASSVTGGAHQPQHF.

The rearrangement links TRBV9 to TRBJ1-4; D is perhaps TRBD1 (6 bases). In germline, CDR1 is SGDLS, CDR2 YYNGEE. The CDR3 has 14 residues. Trimming took off 3 bases at V and 3 bases at J, with 9 bases between the two ends. The CDR3 protein is CASSAGQSNEKLFF. DNA for the CDR3: TGTGCCAGCAGCGCCGGACAGTCTAATGAAAAACTGTTTTTT.